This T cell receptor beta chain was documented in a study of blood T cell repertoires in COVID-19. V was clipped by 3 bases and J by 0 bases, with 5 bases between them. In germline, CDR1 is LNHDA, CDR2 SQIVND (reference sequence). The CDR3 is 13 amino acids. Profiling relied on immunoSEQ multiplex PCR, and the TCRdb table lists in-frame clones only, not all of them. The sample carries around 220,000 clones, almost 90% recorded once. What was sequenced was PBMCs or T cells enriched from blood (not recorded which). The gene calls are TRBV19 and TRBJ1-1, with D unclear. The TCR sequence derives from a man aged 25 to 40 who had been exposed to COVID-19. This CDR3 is CASSMSVNTEAFF. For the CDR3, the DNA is TGTGCCAGTAGTATGTCAGTGAACACTGAAGCTTTCTTT.